The clone carrying this T cell receptor (beta chain) was seen at least ten times. Amplification targeted the TCR beta CDR3 regions, with RNA transcripts as the source material. First-round RT-PCR employed HTBI primers, with a second-round multiplex PCR after it. From the multiplex PCR reads, TCRdb called clonotypes with MiXCR, one entry per CDR3 protein. The sample lists hundreds of thousands of distinct CDR3 sequences, about a fifth occurring once. This sample is drawn from a study of Graves' ophthalmopathy and Graves' hyperthyroidism. The CDR3 sequence is 18 residues long. V was clipped by 4 bases and J by 5 bases; unmatched bases: 14. In germline, CDR1 is MNHEY, CDR2 SVGAGI.

The gene calls are TRBV6-5 and TRBJ2-5; the match to TRBD2 covers 12 bases. Source material: peripheral blood. This TCR derives from a woman between 18 and 29 years old with stable Graves' hyperthyroidism. Some clones in this sample may be carry-over from other donors' samples. The CDR3 DNA follows: TGTGCCAGCAGTTCCCTGACTAGCGGGGGCCCACTGAGGGAGACCCAGTACTTC. It specifies CASSSLTSGGPLRETQYF.